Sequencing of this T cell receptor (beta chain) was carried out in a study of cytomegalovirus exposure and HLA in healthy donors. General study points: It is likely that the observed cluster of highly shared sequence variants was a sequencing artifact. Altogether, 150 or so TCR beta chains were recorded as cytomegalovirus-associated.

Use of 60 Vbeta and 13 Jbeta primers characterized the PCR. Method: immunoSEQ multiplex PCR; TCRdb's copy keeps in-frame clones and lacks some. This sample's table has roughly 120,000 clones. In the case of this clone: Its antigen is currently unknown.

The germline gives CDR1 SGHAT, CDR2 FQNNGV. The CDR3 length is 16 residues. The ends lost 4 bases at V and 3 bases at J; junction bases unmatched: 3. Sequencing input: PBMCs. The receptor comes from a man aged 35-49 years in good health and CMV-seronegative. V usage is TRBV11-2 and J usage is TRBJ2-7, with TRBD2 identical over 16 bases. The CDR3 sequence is CASSSGLAGGIYEQYF. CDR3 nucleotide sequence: TGTGCCAGCAGCTCGGGACTAGCGGGGGGGATCTACGAGCAGTACTTC.